Listed below are T cell receptor beta chains from one sample, sequenced in a study of OX40 agonist ivuxolimab in advanced cancers. Assay: immunoSEQ multiplex PCR; the TCRdb copy retains only in-frame clones and omits some. The sample has around 86,000 clones, 84% seen once. Sequencing used CD4+ or CD8+ T cells sorted from blood, obtained in a trial of the OX40 agonist ivuxolimab. These receptors originate from an adult with an advanced solid tumor such as melanoma, head and neck, liver or kidney cancer. Both conserved end residues are part of each CDR3. D genes are given only for firm matches. Not all rows give a size; the values are once, few, many and, for expanded clones, a class.

CDR3 DNA	CDR3 protein	V gene	J gene	CDR3 length	D gene	clone size
TGTGCCAGCAGTGCCCCAGGGTACTCCTACGAGCAGTACTTC	CASSAPGYSYEQYF	TRBV25-1	TRBJ2-7	14	.	.
TGTGCCAGCAGCATTACGGCCAGCTACTCTGGAAACACCATATATTTT	CASSITASYSGNTIYF	TRBV7-2	TRBJ1-3	16	.	.
TGTGCCAGCGACGAAAGGACAGGGATCTACAATGAGCAGTTCTTC	CASDERTGIYNEQFF	TRBV6-1	TRBJ2-1	15	TRBD1	once
TGCGCCAGCAGCCAAGAGGGGGGCTCTCAGCCCCAGCATTTT	CASSQEGGSQPQHF	TRBV4-3	TRBJ1-5	14	.	.
TGTGCCAGCAGCTTGCCCGCGGCAGGAAACACCATATATTTT	CASSLPAAGNTIYF	TRBV5-4	TRBJ1-3	14	.	.
TGTGCCAGCAGCCCGCGGACAGGGGGCGGGGAGCTGTTTTTT	CASSPRTGGGELFF	TRBV9	TRBJ2-2	14	TRBD1	few
TGTGCCAGCTCATCAGGACAGGGGGCACTTCTAGCTTTCTTT	CASSSGQGALLAFF	TRBV18	TRBJ1-1	14	TRBD1	.
TGTGCCAGCAGCAGACAGGGGGCGCGAGAGACCCAGTACTTC	CASSRQGARETQYF	TRBV21-1	TRBJ2-5	14	.	once
TGTGCCAGCAGCGTCGGACAGGGCCTCAATCAGCCCCAGCATTTT	CASSVGQGLNQPQHF	TRBV6-1	TRBJ1-5	15	TRBD1	.
TGTGCCAGCAGTGGACTAGCGGGGACGAGCTACAATGAGCAGTTCTTC	CASSGLAGTSYNEQFF	TRBV5-6	TRBJ2-1	16	TRBD2	.
TGCGCCAGCAGCTTAACTAGCGGGAACAATGAGCAGTTCTTC	CASSLTSGNNEQFF	TRBV5-1	TRBJ2-1	14	TRBD2	.
TGTGCCACCAGCAGATTTTCTAGGAATGAGCAGTTCTTC	CATSRFSRNEQFF	TRBV15	TRBJ2-1	13	.	.
TGTGCCAGCTCGTTTAGCGGGGGGACAAAAGAGACCCAGTACTTC	CASSFSGGTKETQYF	TRBV18	TRBJ2-5	15	TRBD2	once
TGCAGCGTTGGGGGACTGAGCTATGGCTACACCTTC	CSVGGLSYGYTF	TRBV29-1	TRBJ1-2	12	.	.
TGTGCCAGCAGAACCCGGCCCCGGGGGGACGAGCAGTACTTC	CASRTRPRGDEQYF	TRBV2	TRBJ2-7	14	TRBD2	.
TGTGCCACCGCCCCCGGGGGGCCCGACTATGGCTACACCTTC	CATAPGGPDYGYTF	TRBV15	TRBJ1-2	14	.	.
TGCAGCGTTGCCGTGACAGGGAAAGAGACCCAGTACTTC	CSVAVTGKETQYF	TRBV29-1	TRBJ2-5	13	TRBD1	few
TGTGCCAGCAGGCTCCGGCGGGAATCCGCTTCCCAGCCCCAGCATTTT	CASRLRRESASQPQHF	TRBV6-6	TRBJ1-5	16	.	.
TGTGCCAGCAGCCAAGGGCATACCCTCAATGAGCAGTTCTTC	CASSQGHTLNEQFF	TRBV4-2	TRBJ2-1	14	.	.
TGTGCCAGCACTCGACCCGGTAGACAGGGAAGAAGGGTCAACGAGCAGTACTTC	CASTRPGRQGRRVNEQYF	TRBV5-6	TRBJ2-7	18	TRBD1	.
TGTGCCAGCTCACCGGGACAGACAAACATTCAGTACTTC	CASSPGQTNIQYF	TRBV18	TRBJ2-4	13	TRBD1	.
TGCGCCAGCAGCTTGGAGGGCATTAGCAATCAGCCCCAGCATTTT	CASSLEGISNQPQHF	TRBV5-1	TRBJ1-5	15	.	.
TGCGCCAGCAGCCTTAATGACCCCACTGAAGCTTTCTTT	CASSLNDPTEAFF	TRBV5-1	TRBJ1-1	13	.	.
TGTGCCAGCAGCCAACGGGACAGGGGGCGATCACCCCTCCACTTT	CASSQRDRGRSPLHF	TRBV7-2	TRBJ1-6	15	TRBD1	.